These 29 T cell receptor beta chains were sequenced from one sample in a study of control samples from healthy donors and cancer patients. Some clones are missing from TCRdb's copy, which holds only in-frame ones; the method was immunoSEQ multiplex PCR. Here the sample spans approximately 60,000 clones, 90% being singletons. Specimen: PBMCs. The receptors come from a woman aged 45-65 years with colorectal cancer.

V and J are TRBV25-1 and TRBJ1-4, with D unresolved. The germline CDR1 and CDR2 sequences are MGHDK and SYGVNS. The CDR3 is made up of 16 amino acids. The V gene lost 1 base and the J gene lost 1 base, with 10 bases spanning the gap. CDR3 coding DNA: TGTGCCAGCAGTGAATCGGGTGGGGTAACTAATGAAAAACTGTTTTTT. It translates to CASSESGGVTNEKLFF.

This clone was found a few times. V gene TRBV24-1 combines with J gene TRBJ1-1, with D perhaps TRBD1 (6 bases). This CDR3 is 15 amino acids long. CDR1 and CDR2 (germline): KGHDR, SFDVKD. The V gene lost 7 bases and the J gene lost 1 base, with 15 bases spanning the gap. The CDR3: CATRGPGAGNTEAFF. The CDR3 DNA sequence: TGTGCCACCAGAGGCCCAGGGGCCGGGAACACTGAAGCTTTCTTT.

CDR3 in amino acids: CAWSTTPGQIEAFF. The CDR3 DNA reads TGTGCCTGGAGCACTACACCGGGCCAGATTGAAGCTTTCTTT. The chain is built from TRBV30 and TRBJ1-1; D is unclear. The CDR3 totals 14 residues. CDR1 GTSNPN and CDR2 SVGIG come from the germline V gene (reference sequence). Between the trimmed V and J ends, which lost 3 bases and 7 bases, there was a span of 18 bases.

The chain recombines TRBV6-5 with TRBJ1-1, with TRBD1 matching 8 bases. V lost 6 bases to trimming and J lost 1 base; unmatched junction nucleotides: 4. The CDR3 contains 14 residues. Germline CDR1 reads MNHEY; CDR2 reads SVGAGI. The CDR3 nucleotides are TGTGCCAGCAGCCAAGACAGGGGGAACACTGAAGCTTTCTTT. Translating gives CASSQDRGNTEAFF.

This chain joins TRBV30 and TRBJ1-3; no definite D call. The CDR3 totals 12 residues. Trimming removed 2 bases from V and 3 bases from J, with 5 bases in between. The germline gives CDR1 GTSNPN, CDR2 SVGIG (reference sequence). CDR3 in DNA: TGTGCCTGGAGTTCGGGTGGAAACACCATATATTTT. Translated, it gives CAWSSGGNTIYF. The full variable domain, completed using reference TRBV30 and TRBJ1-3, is SQTIHQWPATLVQPVGSPLSLECTVEGTSNPNLYWYRQAAGRGLQLLFYSVGIGQISSEVPQNLSASRPQDRQFILSSKKLLLSDSGFYLCAWSSGGNTIYFGEGSWLTVV.

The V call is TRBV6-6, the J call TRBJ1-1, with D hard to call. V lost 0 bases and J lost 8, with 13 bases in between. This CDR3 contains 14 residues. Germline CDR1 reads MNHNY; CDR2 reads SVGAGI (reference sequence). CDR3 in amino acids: CASSYSNLDAEAFF. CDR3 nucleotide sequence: TGTGCCAGCAGTTACTCGAATCTGGACGCCGAAGCTTTCTTT.

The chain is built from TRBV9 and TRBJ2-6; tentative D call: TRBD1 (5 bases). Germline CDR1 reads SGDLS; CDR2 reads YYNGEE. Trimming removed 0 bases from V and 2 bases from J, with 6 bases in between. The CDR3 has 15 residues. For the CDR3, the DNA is TGTGCCAGCAGCGTAGGACAGCCTGGGGCCAACGTCCTGACTTTC. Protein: CASSVGQPGANVLTF.

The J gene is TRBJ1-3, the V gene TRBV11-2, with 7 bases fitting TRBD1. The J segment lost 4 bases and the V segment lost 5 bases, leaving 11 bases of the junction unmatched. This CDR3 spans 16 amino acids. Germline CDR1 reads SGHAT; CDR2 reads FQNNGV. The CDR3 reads CASSPTTGLAGNTIYF. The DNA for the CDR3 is TGTGCCAGCAGCCCTACGACAGGGTTGGCGGGAAACACCATATATTTT.

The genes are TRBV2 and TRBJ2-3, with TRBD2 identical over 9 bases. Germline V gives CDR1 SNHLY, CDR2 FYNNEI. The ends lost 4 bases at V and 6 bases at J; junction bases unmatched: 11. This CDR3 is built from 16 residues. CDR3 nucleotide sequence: TGTGCCAGCAGTGGGACTAGCGACCCAGCCTTGGATACGCAGTATTTT. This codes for CASSGTSDPALDTQYF.

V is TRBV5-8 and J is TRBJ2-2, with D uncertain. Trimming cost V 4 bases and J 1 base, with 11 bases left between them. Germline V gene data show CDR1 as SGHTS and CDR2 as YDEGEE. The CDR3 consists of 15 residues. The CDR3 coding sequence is TGTGCCAGCAGCCCCCGCCGTGGGAACACCGGGGAGCTGTTTTTT. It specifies CASSPRRGNTGELFF.

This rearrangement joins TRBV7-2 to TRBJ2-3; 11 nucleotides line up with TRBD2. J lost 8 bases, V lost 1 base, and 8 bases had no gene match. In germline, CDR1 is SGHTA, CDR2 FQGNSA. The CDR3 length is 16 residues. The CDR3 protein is CASSLVLAGGSSTQYF. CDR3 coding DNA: TGTGCCAGCAGCTTAGTGCTAGCGGGGGGCTCAAGTACGCAGTATTTT.

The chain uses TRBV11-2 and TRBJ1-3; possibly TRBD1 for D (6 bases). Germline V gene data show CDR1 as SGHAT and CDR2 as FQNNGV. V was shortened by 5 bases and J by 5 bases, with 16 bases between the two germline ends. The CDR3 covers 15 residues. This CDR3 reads CASSDAGVRRNTIYF. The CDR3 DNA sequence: TGTGCCAGCAGCGACGCAGGGGTCCGGCGAAACACCATATATTTT.

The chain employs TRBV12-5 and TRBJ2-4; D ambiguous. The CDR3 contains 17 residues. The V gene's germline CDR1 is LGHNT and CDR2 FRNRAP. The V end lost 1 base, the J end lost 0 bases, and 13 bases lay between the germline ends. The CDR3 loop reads CASGLARPIQAKNIQYF. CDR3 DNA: TGTGCTAGTGGTTTGGCCCGCCCAATCCAAGCCAAAAACATTCAGTACTTC.

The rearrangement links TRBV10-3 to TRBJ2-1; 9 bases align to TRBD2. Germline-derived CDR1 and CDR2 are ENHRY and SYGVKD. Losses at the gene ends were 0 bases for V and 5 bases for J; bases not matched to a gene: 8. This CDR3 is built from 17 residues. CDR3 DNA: TGTGCCATCAGTGAGTCCACGAAAGCGGGGGGCGACAATGAGCAGTTCTTC. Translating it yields CAISESTKAGGDNEQFF.

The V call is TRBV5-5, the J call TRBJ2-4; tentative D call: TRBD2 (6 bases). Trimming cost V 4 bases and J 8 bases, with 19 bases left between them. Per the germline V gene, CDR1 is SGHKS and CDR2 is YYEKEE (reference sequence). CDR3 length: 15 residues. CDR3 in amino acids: CASSPSGGGEDIQYF. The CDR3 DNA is TGTGCCAGCAGCCCCTCAGGCGGAGGGGAGGACATTCAGTACTTC.

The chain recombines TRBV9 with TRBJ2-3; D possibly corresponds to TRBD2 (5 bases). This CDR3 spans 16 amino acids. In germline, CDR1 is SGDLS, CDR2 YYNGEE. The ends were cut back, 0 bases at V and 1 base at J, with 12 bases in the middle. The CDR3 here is CASSVGSGVRTDTQYF. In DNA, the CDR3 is TGTGCCAGCAGCGTAGGTTCCGGGGTACGCACAGATACGCAGTATTTT.

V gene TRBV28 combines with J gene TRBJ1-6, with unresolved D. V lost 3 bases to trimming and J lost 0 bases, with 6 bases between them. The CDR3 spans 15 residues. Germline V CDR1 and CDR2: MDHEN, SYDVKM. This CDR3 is CASSFPSSYNSPLHF. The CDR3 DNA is TGTGCCAGCAGTTTTCCGAGCTCCTATAATTCACCCCTCCACTTT.

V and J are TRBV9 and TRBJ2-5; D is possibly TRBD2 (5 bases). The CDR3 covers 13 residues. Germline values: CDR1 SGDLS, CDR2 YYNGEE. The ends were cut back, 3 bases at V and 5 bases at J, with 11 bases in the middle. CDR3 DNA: TGTGCCAGCAGCGGGGGAGTGGGGGAGACCCAGTACTTC. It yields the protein CASSGGVGETQYF.

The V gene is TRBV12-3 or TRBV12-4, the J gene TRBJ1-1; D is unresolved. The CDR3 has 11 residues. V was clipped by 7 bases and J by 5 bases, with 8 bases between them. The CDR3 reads CASTSRTEAFF. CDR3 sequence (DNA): TGTGCCAGCACTTCACGGACTGAAGCTTTCTTT.

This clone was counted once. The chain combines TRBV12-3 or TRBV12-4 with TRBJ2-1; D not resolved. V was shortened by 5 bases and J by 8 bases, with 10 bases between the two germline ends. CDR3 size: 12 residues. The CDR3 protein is CASSPTSHEQFF. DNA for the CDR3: TGTGCCAGCAGTCCAACCTCCCATGAGCAGTTCTTC.

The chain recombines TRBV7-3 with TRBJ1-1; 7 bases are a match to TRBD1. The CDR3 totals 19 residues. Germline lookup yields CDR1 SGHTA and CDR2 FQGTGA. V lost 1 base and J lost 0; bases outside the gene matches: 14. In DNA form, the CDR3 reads TGTGCCAGCAGCTTAAATGCGGGACAGCAACCCCTCATGAACACTGAAGCTTTCTTT. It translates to CASSLNAGQQPLMNTEAFF.

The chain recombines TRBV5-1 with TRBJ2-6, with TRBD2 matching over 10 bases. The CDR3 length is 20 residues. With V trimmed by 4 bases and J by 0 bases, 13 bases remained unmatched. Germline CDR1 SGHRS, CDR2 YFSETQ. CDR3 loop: CASSPFRTSGSGSGANVLTF. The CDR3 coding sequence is TGCGCCAGCAGCCCCTTTCGGACTAGCGGTTCGGGCTCTGGGGCCAACGTCCTGACTTTC.

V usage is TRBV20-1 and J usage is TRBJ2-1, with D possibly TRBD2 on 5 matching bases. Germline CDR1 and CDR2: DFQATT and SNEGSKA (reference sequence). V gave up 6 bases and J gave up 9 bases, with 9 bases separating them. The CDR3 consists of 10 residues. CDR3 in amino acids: CSAGLPEQFF. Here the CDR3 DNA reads TGCAGTGCAGGACTGCCTGAGCAGTTCTTC.

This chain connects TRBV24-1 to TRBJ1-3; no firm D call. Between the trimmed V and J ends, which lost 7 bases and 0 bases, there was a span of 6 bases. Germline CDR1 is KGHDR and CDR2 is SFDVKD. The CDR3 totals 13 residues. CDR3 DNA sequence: TGTGCCACCAGGGAGAGCTCTGGAAACACCATATATTTT. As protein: CATRESSGNTIYF.

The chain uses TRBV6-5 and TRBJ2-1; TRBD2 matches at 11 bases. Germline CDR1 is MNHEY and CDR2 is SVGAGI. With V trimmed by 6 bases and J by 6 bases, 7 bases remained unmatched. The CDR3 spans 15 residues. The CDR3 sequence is CASSLTSGRSNEQFF. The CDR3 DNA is TGTGCCAGCAGCCTCACTAGCGGGAGAAGCAATGAGCAGTTCTTC.

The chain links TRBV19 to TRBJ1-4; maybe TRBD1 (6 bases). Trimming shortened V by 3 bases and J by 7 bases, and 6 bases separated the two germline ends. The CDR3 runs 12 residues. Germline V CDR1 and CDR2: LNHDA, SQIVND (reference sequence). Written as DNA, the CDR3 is TGTGCCAGTAGTATCAGGGGTGAAAAACTGTTTTTT. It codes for CASSIRGEKLFF.

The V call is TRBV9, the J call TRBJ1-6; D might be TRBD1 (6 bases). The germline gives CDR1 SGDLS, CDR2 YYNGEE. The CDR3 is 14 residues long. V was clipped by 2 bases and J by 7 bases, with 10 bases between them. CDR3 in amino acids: CASSVYRENSPLHF. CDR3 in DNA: TGTGCCAGCAGCGTTTACAGGGAGAATTCACCCCTCCACTTT.

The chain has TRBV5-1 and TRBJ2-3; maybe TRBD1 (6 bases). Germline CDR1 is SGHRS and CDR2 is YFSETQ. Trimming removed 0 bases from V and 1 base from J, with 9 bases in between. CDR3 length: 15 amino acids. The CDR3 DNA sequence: TGCGCCAGCAGCTTGGACAGGGCTGGCACAGATACGCAGTATTTT. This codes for CASSLDRAGTDTQYF.

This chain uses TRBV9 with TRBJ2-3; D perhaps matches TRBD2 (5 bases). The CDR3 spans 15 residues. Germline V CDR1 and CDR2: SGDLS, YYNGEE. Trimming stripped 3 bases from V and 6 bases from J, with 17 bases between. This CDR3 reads CASSADSRFWDTQYF. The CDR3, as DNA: TGTGCCAGCAGCGCGGACTCCCGTTTCTGGGATACGCAGTATTTT.